The entry below describes one T cell receptor beta chain. These data are taken from a study of blood T cell repertoires in COVID-19. For the study at large: Collection of acute and convalescent COVID-19 samples took place in the United States, Italy and Spain. Sources were T cells, B-cell-depleted T cells, or PBMCs; the material itself was cDNA or gDNA.

Original processing methods: Amplification from reference gene primers served as the basis for estimated nucleated cell counts. Assay used: immunoSEQ multiplex PCR; TCRdb lists only in-frame clones, some missing. Clone size and V and J calls were adopted from that table, with D and trimming inferred from the DNA. The table records approximately 92,000 clones, around 90% of them present only once. CDR1 and CDR2 from the germline V gene are SGHTA and FQGNSA. With 1 base removed from V and 1 base from J, the gap between germline ends came to 17 bases. The CDR3 contains 18 residues. Sequenced input: peripheral blood. The sequence came from a woman aged 60-75 years with COVID-19, enrolled during active disease. The chain carries TRBV7-2 and TRBJ1-3; weak D call: TRBD1 (6 bases). DNA of the CDR3: TGTGCCAGCAGCTTAGGGGGGGGCCCGATCAGTTCTGGAAACACCATATATTTT. Translation gives CASSLGGGPISSGNTIYF.